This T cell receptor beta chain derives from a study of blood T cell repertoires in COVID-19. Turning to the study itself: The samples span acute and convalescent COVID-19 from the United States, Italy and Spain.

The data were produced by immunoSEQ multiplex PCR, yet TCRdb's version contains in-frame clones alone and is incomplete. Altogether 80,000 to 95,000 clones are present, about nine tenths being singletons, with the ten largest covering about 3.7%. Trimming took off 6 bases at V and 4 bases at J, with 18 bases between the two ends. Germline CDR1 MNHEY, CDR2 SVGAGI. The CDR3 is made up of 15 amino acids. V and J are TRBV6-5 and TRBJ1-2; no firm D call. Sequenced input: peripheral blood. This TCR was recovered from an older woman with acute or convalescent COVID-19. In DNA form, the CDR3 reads TGTGCCAGCAGGAAAGAGGGTGTAAGAGGCTATGGCTACACCTTC. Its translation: CASRKEGVRGYGYTF.